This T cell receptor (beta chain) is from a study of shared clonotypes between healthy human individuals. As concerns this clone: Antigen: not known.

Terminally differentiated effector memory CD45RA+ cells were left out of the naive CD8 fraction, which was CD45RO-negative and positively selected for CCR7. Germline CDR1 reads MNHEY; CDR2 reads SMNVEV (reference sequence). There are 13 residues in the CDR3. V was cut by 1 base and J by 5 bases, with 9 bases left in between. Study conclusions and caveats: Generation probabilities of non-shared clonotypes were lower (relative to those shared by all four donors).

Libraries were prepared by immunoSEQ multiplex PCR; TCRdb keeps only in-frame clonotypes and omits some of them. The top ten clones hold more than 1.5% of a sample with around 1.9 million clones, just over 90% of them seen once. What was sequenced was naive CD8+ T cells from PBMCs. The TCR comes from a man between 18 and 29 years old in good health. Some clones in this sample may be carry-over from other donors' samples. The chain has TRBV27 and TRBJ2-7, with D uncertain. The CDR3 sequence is CASSLYGLDEQYF. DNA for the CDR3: TGTGCCAGCAGTTTATATGGTTTAGACGAGCAGTACTTC.